These T cell receptor beta chains were read from a single sample in a study of blood T cell repertoires in COVID-19. Some clones are missing from TCRdb's copy, which holds only in-frame ones; the method was immunoSEQ multiplex PCR. The table records roughly 220,000 clones, approximately 83% of them present only once. Sequencing was done on a sample of peripheral blood. Receptors originate from a woman aged 25 to 45 who had recovered from COVID-19. The CDR3 runs from the conserved cysteine through the conserved F or W. The D gene is left open where the match is weak. Clone size is not always given. Where it is, it says once, few, many or a class for expanded clones.

d_call j_call v_call clone_size cdr3_nt cdr3_aa
- TRBJ2-3 TRBV6-2/TRBV6-3 - TGTGCCAGCAGTTACGACCCCTTGCGGGCCACAGATACGCAGTATTTT CASSYDPLRATDTQYF
- TRBJ1-1 TRBV19 - TGTGCCAGTAGTCAGAACAGGGTCCTGAACACTGAAGCTTTCTTT CASSQNRVLNTEAFF
- TRBJ1-3 TRBV7-9 - TGTGCCAGCAGCCCGGGAATCCCTGGAAACACCATATATTTT CASSPGIPGNTIYF
TRBD2 TRBJ2-5 TRBV9 - TGTGCCAGCAGCGTAAGACTAGCGGGACAAGAGACCCAGTACTTC CASSVRLAGQETQYF
- TRBJ1-2 TRBV27 - TGTGCCAGCAGTTTATCCCCCCCGGGACAAAGTACCTATAACTATGGCTACACCTTC CASSLSPPGQSTYNYGYTF
TRBD2 TRBJ2-3 TRBV7-9 - TGTGCCAGCAGCTTAGAGACTAGCGGTGGTACGCAGTATTTT CASSLETSGGTQYF
TRBD1 TRBJ2-7 TRBV28 - TGTGCCAGCAGGACCACAGGGGTCTTCCCCTACGAGCAGTACTTC CASRTTGVFPYEQYF
- TRBJ1-1 TRBV6-1 few TGTGCCAGCAGTGAAGCAGTAAGCGGTAACACTGAAGCTTTCTTT CASSEAVSGNTEAFF
TRBD1 TRBJ2-7 TRBV5-1 - TGCGCCAGCAGCGTGGACAGGGGAGGAGGCTACGAGCAGTACTTC CASSVDRGGGYEQYF
- TRBJ2-5 TRBV10-3 - TGTGCCATCAGTGCCGCAGGGGCCCAAGAGACCCAGTACTTC CAISAAGAQETQYF
TRBD2 TRBJ2-7 TRBV28 - TGTGCCAGCAGTTCTAGACTAGCGGGAGTTGACGAGCAGTACTTC CASSSRLAGVDEQYF
- TRBJ2-7 TRBV28 - TGTGCCAGCCGGACAGCCTCCTACGAGCAGTACTTC CASRTASYEQYF
TRBD2 TRBJ2-1 TRBV27 - TGTGCCAGCAGTTACCGGGACCCGGGGGGCAATGAGCAGTTCTTC CASSYRDPGGNEQFF
- TRBJ2-7 TRBV29-1 - TGCAGCGTTGAAGGGGGGCCCTACGAGCAGTACTTC CSVEGGPYEQYF
TRBD1 TRBJ2-2 TRBV29-1 - TGCAGCGTCCGGGGACAGGGGGGCACCGGGGAGCTGTTTTTT CSVRGQGGTGELFF
TRBD1 TRBJ2-1 TRBV5-1 - TGCGCCAGCAGCTGGACAGGGAGTGAGCAGTTCTTC CASSWTGSEQFF
- TRBJ2-1 TRBV10-3 - TGTGCCATCAGTCGGACTGGGGAACTCAACAATGAGCAGTTCTTC CAISRTGELNNEQFF
TRBD1 TRBJ1-2 TRBV28 - TGTGCCAGCAGTTCACAGGGGGTAGCTAACTATGGCTACACCTTC CASSSQGVANYGYTF
TRBD1 TRBJ1-2 TRBV29-1 once TGCAGCGGGGAGGACAGGGGGAACTATGGCTACACCTTC CSGEDRGNYGYTF
- TRBJ2-6 TRBV21-1 once TGTGCCAGCAGCAAAGGCATTATGGGGCTCAGCTCTGGGGCCAACGTCCTGACTTTC CASSKGIMGLSSGANVLTF
TRBD2 TRBJ2-1 TRBV6-2/TRBV6-3 - TGTGCCAGCAGTTCCGGGACTATCAATGAGCAGTTCTTC CASSSGTINEQFF
- TRBJ1-5 TRBV6-6 - TGTGCCAGCAGTTACTCGAGTCGTCGGGATCAGCCCCAGCATTTT CASSYSSRRDQPQHF
- TRBJ2-2 TRBV30 once TGTGCCTGGAGTAGCAGGGCGGGGTCGAACACCGGGGAGCTGTTTTTT CAWSSRAGSNTGELFF
- TRBJ2-5 TRBV3-1/TRBV3-2 many TGTGCCAGCAGCCAATTTCTGGGCGCCGAGACCCAGTACTTC CASSQFLGAETQYF
- TRBJ1-6 TRBV11-2 - TGTGCCAGCAGGACTACGTGGGAAACGGATTCACCCCTCCACTTT CASRTTWETDSPLHF
- TRBJ1-1 TRBV10-1 few TGCGCCAGCAGTGGACCATCGGAAAGAGGCACTGAAGCTTTCTTT CASSGPSERGTEAFF
TRBD2 TRBJ2-5 TRBV4-2 - TGTGCCAGCAGCCAACCACCCACTAGCGGGAGGGCCGAGGTTGAGACCCAGTACTTC CASSQPPTSGRAEVETQYF